These T cell receptor beta chains were read from a single sample in a study of blood T cells in healthy people across ages. TCRdb re-called the 5' RACE reads through MiXCR, storing one row per CDR3 protein. The sample lists some 1.5 million distinct CDR3 sequences; 35% to 45% were seen once. Source material: blood. These receptors all come from a woman under 30 in good health. Each CDR3 is given with its conserved first and last residue. The D gene is left open where the match is weak. Some rows have no size entry. The others give once, few or many, or a class for an expanded clone.

d_gene	v_gene	abundance	j_gene	CDR3nt	CDR3aa
.	TRBV7-9	few	TRBJ2-1	TGTGCCAGCAGCTTACAGACTGGGATAAGCTACAATGAGCAGTTCTTC	CASSLQTGISYNEQFF
TRBD1	TRBV2	.	TRBJ1-6	TGTGCCAGCAGTGCAGAGACAGGGGTCTATAATTCACCCCTCCACTTT	CASSAETGVYNSPLHF
TRBD2	TRBV6-1	.	TRBJ2-1	TGTGCCAGCAGTGGGATAGCGGGAAATAATGAGCAGTTCTTC	CASSGIAGNNEQFF
.	TRBV7-2	.	TRBJ1-6	TGTGCCAGCAGCTTAGGTGTGCAGGAGGGTTCACCCCTCCACTTT	CASSLGVQEGSPLHF
TRBD2	TRBV7-8	.	TRBJ2-4	TGTGCCAGCAGCTTAGACGGGGGGAACATTCAGTACTTC	CASSLDGGNIQYF
.	TRBV5-1	few	TRBJ2-1	TGCGCCAGCAGCTTGGCGGGAGCCCAGAATGAGCAGTTCTTC	CASSLAGAQNEQFF
.	TRBV29-1	once	TRBJ2-6	TGCAGCGTTGGTCAGGTCTCCTCTGGGGCCAACGTCCTGACTTTC	CSVGQVSSGANVLTF
.	TRBV5-1	.	TRBJ2-6	TGCGCCAGCAGCCAGAGTTCGGCTGGGGCCAACGTCCTGACTTTC	CASSQSSAGANVLTF
TRBD1	TRBV6-1	.	TRBJ2-2	TGTGCCAGCAAACCTGACAGGGCCAACACCGGGGAGCTGTTTTTT	CASKPDRANTGELFF
.	TRBV9	.	TRBJ2-1	TGTGCCAGCAGCGCCCCTCTTCGGGGGTACAATGAGCAGTTCTTC	CASSAPLRGYNEQFF
.	TRBV7-2	few	TRBJ2-7	TGTGCCAGCAGCTCTAGACTCACTACCTACGAGCAGTACTTC	CASSSRLTTYEQYF
.	TRBV5-1	.	TRBJ2-3	TGCGCCAGCAGTAGGGCCCCAGATACGCCGTATTTT	CASSRAPDTPYF
.	TRBV27	.	TRBJ2-1	TGTGCCAGCAGTGTTCTCGTCCACAATGAGCAGTTCTTC	CASSVLVHNEQFF
.	TRBV10-3	.	TRBJ2-1	TGTGCCATCAGTGATTTACGACTGGCTTCGATCTACAATGAGCAGTTCTTC	CAISDLRLASIYNEQFF
TRBD2	TRBV3-1	.	TRBJ2-3	TGTGCCAGCAGCCCTGGGACTAGCGTCGATACGCAGTATTTT	CASSPGTSVDTQYF
TRBD2	TRBV11-3	once	TRBJ2-5	TGTGCCAGCAGCTTGGGACTAGGACAGAAAGAGACCCAGTACTTC	CASSLGLGQKETQYF
TRBD2	TRBV7-9	many	TRBJ2-3	TGTGCCAGCAGCTTAGGCCTAGCGGGGCGCACAGATACGCAGTATTTT	CASSLGLAGRTDTQYF
.	TRBV29-1	once	TRBJ1-1	TGCAGCGTTCAGGACACATCAGAAGCTTTCTTT	CSVQDTSEAFF
.	TRBV29-1	many	TRBJ1-2	TGCAGCGTTGACTATGGCTACACCTTC	CSVDYGYTF
.	TRBV3-1	.	TRBJ2-1	TGTGCCAGCAGCCAATGGGGCTATGAGCAGTTCTTC	CASSQWGYEQFF
TRBD1	TRBV5-1	.	TRBJ2-3	TGCGCCAGCAGCTTAATAGTCGGGACAGGAGCCACAGATACGCAGTATTTT	CASSLIVGTGATDTQYF
.	TRBV12-3/TRBV12-4	few	TRBJ1-6	TGTGCCAGCATGGCGGAAAGCTCCTATAATTCACCCCTCCACTTT	CASMAESSYNSPLHF
TRBD1	TRBV12-3/TRBV12-4	few	TRBJ1-2	TGTGCCAGCAGTAGCCTGGGACAGGGTGGAGGCTACACCTTC	CASSSLGQGGGYTF